These 4 T cell receptor beta chains were sequenced from one sample in a study of cytomegalovirus exposure and HLA in healthy donors. The PCR made use of 60 Vbeta and 13 Jbeta primers. The table came from immunoSEQ multiplex PCR; TCRdb's copy has only in-frame clones and leaves some out. This sample's clone table lists roughly 50,000 clones. The sample taken for sequencing was PBMCs. These receptor sequences come from a woman between 55 and 75 years old in good health and CMV-seropositive.

The chain recombines TRBV11-2 with TRBJ1-5; D uncertain. Germline V lookup: CDR1 SGHAT, CDR2 FQNNGV. V was pared by 2 bases and J by 1 base, with 9 bases between. The CDR3 has 15 residues. In DNA form, the CDR3 reads TGTGCCAGCAGCTTAATGGGAGGGAGCAATCAGCCCCAGCATTTT. Translated, it gives CASSLMGGSNQPQHF.

The chain employs TRBV11-3 and TRBJ2-3; D is unresolved. V shed 0 bases and J shed 5 bases, with 12 bases lying between them. The V gene's germline CDR1 is SGHNT and CDR2 YENEEA. This CDR3 has 15 residues. CDR3: CASSLDPGSGDTQYF. The CDR3 coding sequence is TGTGCCAGCAGCTTAGATCCCGGGTCGGGAGATACGCAGTATTTT.

The chain joins TRBV28 to TRBJ2-7, with TRBD1 matching 8 bases. Per the germline V gene, CDR1 is MDHEN and CDR2 is SYDVKM. There are 14 residues in the CDR3. The ends lost 6 bases at V and 2 bases at J; junction bases unmatched: 6. CDR3 residues: CASSSGTGAYEQYF. The CDR3 region has the DNA TGTGCCAGCAGCTCCGGGACAGGCGCCTACGAGCAGTACTTC.

The chain links TRBV5-1 to TRBJ2-7, with unresolved D. The CDR3 loop spans 15 amino acids. Trimming stripped 0 bases from V and 3 bases from J, with 13 bases between. Germline V gives CDR1 SGHRS, CDR2 YFSETQ. CDR3 bases: TGCGCCAGCAGCTTGGACAGATCCGCGCTCTACGAGCAGTACTTC. This translates into CASSLDRSALYEQYF.